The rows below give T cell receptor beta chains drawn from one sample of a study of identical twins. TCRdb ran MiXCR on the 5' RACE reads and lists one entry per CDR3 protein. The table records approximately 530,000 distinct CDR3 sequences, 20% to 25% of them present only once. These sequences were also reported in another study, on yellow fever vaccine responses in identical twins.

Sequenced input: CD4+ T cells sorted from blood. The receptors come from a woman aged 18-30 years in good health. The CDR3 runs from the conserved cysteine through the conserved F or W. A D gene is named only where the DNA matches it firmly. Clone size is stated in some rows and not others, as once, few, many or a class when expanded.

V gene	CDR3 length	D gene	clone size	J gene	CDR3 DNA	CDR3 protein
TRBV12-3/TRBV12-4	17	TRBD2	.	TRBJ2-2	TGTGCCAGCAGTTTTGAAGTAGGACTAGCGTTTACCGGGGAGCTGTTTTTT	CASSFEVGLAFTGELFF
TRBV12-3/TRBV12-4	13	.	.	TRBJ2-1	TGTGCCAGCACCCCCGGGCAGGGACGTGAGCAGTTCTTC	CASTPGQGREQFF
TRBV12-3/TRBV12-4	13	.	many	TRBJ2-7	TGTGCCAGCAGTACGGACGGAACCTACGAGCAGTACTTC	CASSTDGTYEQYF
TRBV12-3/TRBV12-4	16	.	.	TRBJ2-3	TGTGCCAGCAGTTCAACAGGCTCCCTCGGGACAGATACGCAGTATTTT	CASSSTGSLGTDTQYF
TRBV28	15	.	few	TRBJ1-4	TGTGCCAGCAGTTTCCAGGGCCCCCGTGATGAAAAACTGTTTTTT	CASSFQGPRDEKLFF
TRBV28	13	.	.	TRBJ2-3	TGTGCCAGCAGTCCTAACCACCCAAATACGCAGTATTTT	CASSPNHPNTQYF
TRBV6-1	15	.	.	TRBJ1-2	TGTGCCAGCAGGTCTTCGGCGACCAATCCTTATGGCTACACCTTC	CASRSSATNPYGYTF
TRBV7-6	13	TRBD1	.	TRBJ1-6	TGTGCCAGCAGCTTAGGGGGGACAGACCCCCTCCACTTT	CASSLGGTDPLHF
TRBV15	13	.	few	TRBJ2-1	TGTGCCACCAGCAGAGTCGGGGTAAATGAGCAGTTCTTC	CATSRVGVNEQFF
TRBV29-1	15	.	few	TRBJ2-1	TGCAGCGTTATCCGCCTAACAGGGCCCTACAATGAGCAGTTCTTC	CSVIRLTGPYNEQFF
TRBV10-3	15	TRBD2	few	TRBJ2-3	TGTGCCATCAGTGGGGCTAGCGGGGGAACAGATACGCAGTATTTT	CAISGASGGTDTQYF
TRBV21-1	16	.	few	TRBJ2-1	TGTGCCAGCAGCAAAGTGCTAGCGGGGAATTTCAATGAGCAGTTCTTC	CASSKVLAGNFNEQFF
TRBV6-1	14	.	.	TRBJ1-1	TGTGCCAGCAGTGATCTCGCCATTATGGCTGAAGCTTTCTTT	CASSDLAIMAEAFF
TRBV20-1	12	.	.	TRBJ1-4	TGCAGTGCTAGAGACAACAGTGAAAAACTGTTTTTT	CSARDNSEKLFF
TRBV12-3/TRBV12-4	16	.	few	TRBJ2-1	TGTGCCAGCAGTTTAGTTTTCCAGGGGGGAAACAATGAGCAGTTCTTC	CASSLVFQGGNNEQFF
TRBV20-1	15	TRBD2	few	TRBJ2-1	TGCAGTGCTAGAGCCCCACTAGCGGGGGACAATGAGCAGTTCTTC	CSARAPLAGDNEQFF
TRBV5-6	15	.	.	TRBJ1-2	TGTGCCAGCAGCTTGGCCGAGGGGGCTAACTATGGCTACACCTTC	CASSLAEGANYGYTF
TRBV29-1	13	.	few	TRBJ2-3	TGCAGCGTTCTTTCACCAAGACAGGCTCTGCAGTATTTT	CSVLSPRQALQYF
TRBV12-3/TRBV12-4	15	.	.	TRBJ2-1	TGTGCCAGCAGCACCGACTCCAGCTCCTACAATGAGCAGTTCTTC	CASSTDSSSYNEQFF
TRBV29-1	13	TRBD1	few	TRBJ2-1	TGCAGCGCTCCAGACAGGGCAGTCAATGAGCAGTTCTTC	CSAPDRAVNEQFF
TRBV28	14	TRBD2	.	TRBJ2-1	TGTGCCAGCCGAGAGCGGGGCCCCTACAATGAGCAGTTCTTC	CASRERGPYNEQFF
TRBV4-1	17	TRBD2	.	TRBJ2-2	TGCGCCAGCAGCCAAGAAAAACTAGCGGGATTTACCGGGGAGCTGTTTTTT	CASSQEKLAGFTGELFF
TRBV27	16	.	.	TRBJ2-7	TGTGCCAGCAGTCGGGCTGGATGGGACGGAGCCTACGAGCAGTACTTC	CASSRAGWDGAYEQYF
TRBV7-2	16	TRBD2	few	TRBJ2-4	TGTGCCAGCACTTCGGGACTAGCGGGAGCCAAAAACATTCAGTACTTC	CASTSGLAGAKNIQYF
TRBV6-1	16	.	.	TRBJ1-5	TGTGCCAGCAGTCCCGGACGGACTGCGATCTATCAGCCCCAGCATTTT	CASSPGRTAIYQPQHF
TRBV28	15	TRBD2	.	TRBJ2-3	TGTGCCAGCACCGTTCGGGTTGGCGGGAGAGATACGCAGTATTTT	CASTVRVGGRDTQYF
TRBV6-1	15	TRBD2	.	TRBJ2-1	TGTGCCAGCAGGGAGACTAGCGGGACCTACAATGAGCAGTTCTTC	CASRETSGTYNEQFF
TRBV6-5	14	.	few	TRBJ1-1	TGTGCCAGCAGTTACGGGGGCGCAGGTACTGAAGCTTTCTTT	CASSYGGAGTEAFF
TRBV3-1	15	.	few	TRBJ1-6	TGTGCCAGCAGCCAAACGGACAGCGGGTCGTCACCCCTCCACTTT	CASSQTDSGSSPLHF
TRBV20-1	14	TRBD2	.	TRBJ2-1	TGCAGTGCTAGTGTCGCGGGAGGTTACAATGAGCAGTTCTTC	CSASVAGGYNEQFF
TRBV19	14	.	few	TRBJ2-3	TGTGCCAGTACCTACCGGTTGGGCACAGATACGCAGTATTTT	CASTYRLGTDTQYF